The 31 T cell receptor beta chains given below trace back to one sample, sequenced in a study of OX40 agonist ivuxolimab in advanced cancers. Generated by immunoSEQ multiplex PCR, the TCRdb table keeps only in-frame clones and is missing some. The table has 70,000 to 95,000 clones, 90% seen once. The sequences come from CD4+ or CD8+ T cells sorted from blood, collected in a trial of the OX40 agonist ivuxolimab. These receptors all stem from an adult with an advanced solid tumor such as melanoma, head and neck, liver or kidney cancer.

The CDR3 DNA sequence: TGTGCCAGCAGTGACTCGGGCGCTAGCACAGATACGCAGTATTTT. It specifies CASSDSGASTDTQYF. The chain is built from TRBV6-4 and TRBJ2-3; D remains unclear. This CDR3 has 15 residues. Trimming left V 0 bases short and J 0 bases short, with 7 bases between. The germline CDR1 and CDR2 sequences are MRHNA and SNTAGT.

The CDR3 protein is CASAPSQGLYEQYF. CDR3 sequence (DNA): TGTGCCAGCGCCCCGTCTCAGGGGTTGTACGAGCAGTACTTC. The J gene is TRBJ2-7, the V gene TRBV14; the D gene is possibly TRBD1 (6 bases). Trimming removed 8 bases at V and 4 bases at J, with 18 bases between. CDR3 length: 14 residues. Germline V CDR1 and CDR2: SGHDN, FVKESK. Filled out from reference TRBV14 and TRBJ2-7, the complete variable domain reads EAGVTQFPSHSVIEKGQTVTLRCDPISGHDNLYWYRRVMGKEIKFLLHFVKESKQDESGMPNNRFLAERTGGTYSTLKVQPAELEDSGVYFCASAPSQGLYEQYFGPGTRLTVT.

The genes are TRBV30 and TRBJ1-1; D uncertain. The CDR3 has 13 residues. Germline V gene sequence: CDR1 GTSNPN, CDR2 SVGIG (reference sequence). Trimming pared 0 bases from V and 6 bases from J, leaving 11 bases between. The CDR3 DNA sequence: TGTGCCTGGAGTGTGGGGATGAGGGCTGAAGCTTTCTTT. Its protein is CAWSVGMRAEAFF.

This clone was counted once. The CDR3 nucleotides read TGTGCCTGCTTGTCGGGAGCATTTGAAGCTTTCTTT. It is translated as CACLSGAFEAFF. The rearrangement links TRBV6-5 to TRBJ1-1; no definite D call. The CDR3 extends over 12 amino acids. V gave up 11 bases and J gave up 7 bases, with 17 bases separating them. Germline V gives CDR1 MNHEY, CDR2 SVGAGI.

The V call is TRBV19, the J call TRBJ2-5; 7 bases line up with TRBD2. Judging by the DNA end, TRBJ2-7 fits better; the J call may be wrong. The germline V gene has CDR1 LNHDA and CDR2 SQIVND (reference sequence). This CDR3 spans 14 amino acids. As DNA, the CDR3 is TGTGCCAGTAGTATAATGGCGGGAGACTACGAGCAGTACTTC. Its protein is CASSIMAGDYEQYF.

V gene TRBV18 combines with J gene TRBJ1-1; D ambiguous. The CDR3 is 13 amino acids. V lost 4 bases and J 1 base, leaving 7 bases between the germline ends. Per the germline V gene, CDR1 is KGHSH and CDR2 is LQKENI. The DNA of the CDR3 is TGTGCCAGCTCACTAACAGAGAACACTGAAGCTTTCTTT. As protein: CASSLTENTEAFF.

The rearrangement uses TRBV15 and TRBJ1-5, with a possible D match to TRBD1 (6 bases). The CDR3 loop spans 15 amino acids. Germline assignment: CDR1 LNHNV and CDR2 YYDKDF (reference sequence). The V end was cut by 5 bases, the J end by 4 bases, with 15 bases between. The CDR3 DNA is TGTGCCACCAGCTCTACAGGGTTTCTTAATCAGCCCCAGCATTTT. This codes for CATSSTGFLNQPQHF.

The V call is TRBV28, the J call TRBJ2-1; 13 nucleotides align to TRBD2. The CDR3 is 13 residues long. Germline V gene sequence: CDR1 MDHEN, CDR2 SYDVKM. The junction had 4 bases not matched to a gene; V was cut back by 11 bases and J by 6 bases. For the CDR3, the DNA is TGTGCCGGCCGGACTAGCGGGAGCAATGAGCAGTTCTTC. Its translation is CAGRTSGSNEQFF.

The chain joins TRBV19 to TRBJ1-5, with a possible D match to TRBD1 (5 bases). The V end was cut by 2 bases, the J end by 3 bases, with 8 bases between. Per germline, CDR1 LNHDA and CDR2 SQIVND (reference sequence). The length of the CDR3 is 14 residues. The DNA for the CDR3 is TGTGCCAGTAGTATATCAGGGACCAATCAGCCCCAGCATTTT. It is translated as CASSISGTNQPQHF.

This CDR3 reads CASHRESNQPQHF. The CDR3, as DNA: TGTGCCAGCCACAGGGAGAGCAATCAGCCCCAGCATTTT. The rearrangement joins TRBV6-1 to TRBJ1-5; tentatively, D is TRBD1 (6 bases). Per germline, CDR1 MNHNS and CDR2 SASEGT. This CDR3 spans 13 amino acids. Trimming removed 8 bases at V and 1 base at J, with 9 bases between.

A single count supports this clone. V and J are TRBV5-1 and TRBJ2-2; D call uncertain. The germline CDR1 and CDR2 sequences are SGHRS and YFSETQ. CDR3 length: 13 amino acids. The germline V and J ends were trimmed by 0 bases and 6 bases, with 6 bases remaining between them. CDR3 amino acids: CASSLGRPGELFF. The CDR3 DNA reads TGCGCCAGCAGCTTGGGGAGACCCGGGGAGCTGTTTTTT.

The chain uses TRBV18 and TRBJ2-7; D is perhaps TRBD1 (5 bases). The germline CDR1 and CDR2 sequences are KGHSH and LQKENI. V lost 5 bases to trimming and J lost 7 bases, with 12 bases between them. The CDR3 is 12 amino acids. The CDR3 sequence: CASSKDSGEQYF. For the CDR3, the DNA is TGTGCCAGCTCAAAAGACAGTGGTGAGCAGTACTTC. Looking up the rest from reference TRBV18 and TRBJ2-7 gives the full variable domain: NAGVMQNPRHLVRRRGQEARLRCSPMKGHSHVYWYRQLPEEGLKFMVYLQKENIIDESGMPKERFSAEFPKEGPSILRIQQVVRGDSAAYFCASSKDSGEQYFGPGTRLTVT.

The chain uses TRBV15 and TRBJ1-6; TRBD1 might be the D (5 bases). The germline CDR1 and CDR2 sequences are LNHNV and YYDKDF (reference sequence). This CDR3 has 14 amino acids. V shed 1 base and J shed 5 bases, with 6 bases lying between them. Written as DNA, the CDR3 is TGTGCCACCAGCAGAGGGGGGGATAATTCACCCCTCCACTTT. This gives the protein CATSRGGDNSPLHF.

The chain has TRBV6-6 and TRBJ1-1; 11 bases are a match to TRBD1. The J segment lost 5 bases and the V segment lost 6 bases, leaving 8 bases of the junction unmatched. Germline CDR1 is MNHNY and CDR2 is SVGAGI (reference sequence). CDR3 length equals 15 residues. DNA of the CDR3: TGTGCCAGCAGACCGGACAGGGGGCGCCGGACTGAAGCTTTCTTT. Its protein is CASRPDRGRRTEAFF.

The rearrangement joins TRBV7-2 to TRBJ2-7, with D perhaps assigned TRBD1 or TRBD2 (5 bases each). CDR1 SGHTA and CDR2 FQGNSA come from the germline V gene. The ends were cut back, 3 bases at V and 5 bases at J, with 14 bases in the middle. There are 14 residues in the CDR3. The CDR3: CASSLQGRLHEQYF. DNA of the CDR3: TGTGCCAGCAGCTTGCAGGGACGGCTACACGAGCAGTACTTC.

This chain uses TRBV9 with TRBJ2-7; 8 bases map to TRBD1. The CDR3 has 14 residues. J gave up 1 base and V 4 bases, and 4 bases lay outside the gene matches. Germline lookup yields CDR1 SGDLS and CDR2 YYNGEE. This CDR3 is CASSPRTGSYEQYF. CDR3 DNA: TGTGCCAGCAGCCCCCGGACAGGGTCCTACGAGCAGTACTTC. The variable domain in full, with the rest retrieved from reference TRBV9 and TRBJ2-7, is DSGVTQTPKHLITATGQRVTLRCSPRSGDLSVYWYQQSLDQGLQFLIQYYNGEERAKGNILERFSAQQFPDLHSELNLSSLELGDSALYFCASSPRTGSYEQYFGPGTRLTVT.

This clone came up once. The chain links TRBV6-5 to TRBJ2-1, with 9 bases matching TRBD1. CDR1 and CDR2 from the germline V gene are MNHEY and SVGAGI. The V gene end was trimmed by 4 bases and the J gene end by 4 bases; junction bases not matched to a gene: 8. The CDR3 runs to 16 residues. The chain's CDR3 is CASSSLQGAGYNEQFF. The CDR3 DNA reads as TGTGCCAGCAGTTCCCTACAGGGGGCGGGTTACAATGAGCAGTTCTTC.

The CDR3 DNA reads as TGTGCCAGCAGCGTAGAGGGCAGACTAATCGTTCGGACCGGGGAGCTGTTTTTT. Its protein product is CASSVEGRLIVRTGELFF. The chain is built from TRBV9 and TRBJ2-2; a weak D match, TRBD2 (5 bases). This CDR3 comprises 18 residues. The V gene's germline CDR1 is SGDLS and CDR2 YYNGEE. The ends were cut back, 0 bases at V and 5 bases at J, with 20 bases in the middle.

The gene calls are TRBV6-5 and TRBJ1-5; 10 positions match TRBD1. V gave up 5 bases and J gave up 1 base; unmatched junction bases: 2. Looked up from germline, CDR1 is MNHEY and CDR2 is SVGAGI. This CDR3 contains 15 residues. CDR3 loop: CASSPDRGSNQPQHF. The DNA for the CDR3 is TGTGCCAGCAGTCCGGACAGGGGGAGCAATCAGCCCCAGCATTTT.

The chain joins TRBV2 to TRBJ2-7; D is perhaps TRBD1 (5 bases). The CDR3 loop spans 11 amino acids. Trimming shortened V by 7 bases and J by 6 bases, and 10 bases separated the two germline ends. The germline gives CDR1 SNHLY, CDR2 FYNNEI. The CDR3 DNA is TGTGCCAGCAACAGGCTGGGCGAGCAGTACTTC. Encoded protein: CASNRLGEQYF. The full variable domain, rest sourced from reference TRBV2 and TRBJ2-7, is EPEVTQTPSHQVTQMGQEVILRCVPISNHLYFYWYRQILGQKVEFLVSFYNNEISEKSEIFDDQFSVERPDGSNFTLKIRSTKLEDSAMYFCASNRLGEQYFGPGTRLTVT.

The chain joins TRBV11-2 to TRBJ2-5; 11 bases agree with TRBD2. CDR1 and CDR2 (germline): SGHAT, FQNNGV. The CDR3 covers 15 residues. After removal of 2 bases from V and 1 base from J, the junction contained 0 bases not matched to a gene. The CDR3 region is CASSLTSGSQETQYF. CDR3 coding DNA: TGTGCCAGCAGCTTAACTAGCGGGAGCCAAGAGACCCAGTACTTC.

The rearrangement links TRBV19 to TRBJ2-5; D is ambiguous. The DNA end favors TRBJ2-7, so the J call may be wrong. CDR3 length: 14 amino acids. The germline CDR1 and CDR2 sequences are LNHDA and SQIVND (reference sequence). The CDR3 reads CASSISVPNYEQYF. As DNA, the CDR3 is TGTGCCAGTAGTATATCGGTTCCTAACTACGAGCAGTACTTC.

V and J are TRBV6-5 and TRBJ2-3; tentative D call: TRBD2 (5 bases). Germline V gives CDR1 MNHEY, CDR2 SVGAGI. The V end lost 6 bases, the J end lost 4 bases, and 14 bases lay between the germline ends. CDR3 length: 14 amino acids. As DNA, the CDR3 is TGTGCCAGCAGCATTGGACTTAGGCCAGATACGCAGTATTTT. Encoded protein: CASSIGLRPDTQYF.

The chain has TRBV28 and TRBJ2-7; 10 bases map to TRBD1. CDR1 is MDHEN, CDR2 SYDVKM, per germline. Unmatched junction bases numbered 10, after V lost 10 bases and J lost 4 bases. The CDR3 sequence is 14 residues long. In DNA, the CDR3 is TGTGCCACCAATCTCCGGGACAGGGGTTACGAGCAGTACTTC. This translates into CATNLRDRGYEQYF.

The chain carries TRBV7-9 and TRBJ1-4; D is possibly TRBD1 (6 bases). Germline V gene data show CDR1 as SEHNR and CDR2 as FQNEAQ (reference sequence). CDR3 length: 17 residues. V shed 4 bases and J shed 4 bases, with 19 bases lying between them. The CDR3 sequence is CASSSSATGKVNEKLFF. The CDR3 DNA is TGTGCCAGCAGCTCCAGCGCAACAGGGAAAGTTAATGAAAAACTGTTTTTT.

The DNA for the CDR3 is TGCGCCAGCAGATTAGTAGTTACAGTTCAGAGGACAGATACGCAGTATTTT. It specifies CASRLVVTVQRTDTQYF. The J gene is TRBJ2-3, the V gene TRBV10-1, with D uncertain. CDR1 and CDR2 (germline): WNHNN, SYGVQD (reference sequence). The CDR3 runs to 17 residues. V was clipped by 6 bases and J by 3 bases, with 22 bases between them.

The V gene is TRBV7-2, the J gene TRBJ2-1; 14 bases fit TRBD2. CDR1 is SGHTA and CDR2 is FQGNSA in the germline V gene. J lost 6 bases, V lost 2 bases, and 12 bases had no gene match. This CDR3 has 19 residues. In DNA form, the CDR3 reads TGTGCCAGCAGCTTAACACCGGGACTAGCGGGAGCTCGATTCAATGAGCAGTTCTTC. Translated: CASSLTPGLAGARFNEQFF.

This chain links TRBV2 with TRBJ1-6; D is undetermined. Germline V gene lookup returns CDR1 SNHLY and CDR2 FYNNEI. The CDR3 has 14 amino acids. V dropped 8 bases and J dropped 8 bases, with 16 bases sitting between them. The CDR3: CASSKDGVYSPLHF. The CDR3 DNA reads TGTGCCAGCTCCAAGGACGGGGTTTATTCACCCCTCCACTTT.

This clone was found once. The genes are TRBV9 and TRBJ2-1; D not certain. Trimming took 4 bases from V and 7 from J, leaving 15 bases between them. This CDR3 comprises 14 residues. The germline CDR1 and CDR2 sequences are SGDLS and YYNGEE. CDR3 sequence: CASSLLLVGNEQFF. CDR3 coding DNA: TGTGCCAGCAGCCTCCTCCTAGTCGGTAATGAGCAGTTCTTC.

The chain uses TRBV28 and TRBJ2-5; a possible D gene is TRBD2 (6 bases). The V gene lost 4 bases and the J gene lost 3 bases, with 15 bases spanning the gap. The CDR3 covers 15 residues. CDR1 and CDR2 (germline): MDHEN, SYDVKM. CDR3 in amino acids: CASSSGWRDEETQYF. CDR3 bases: TGTGCCAGCAGTTCAGGTTGGCGGGATGAAGAGACCCAGTACTTC.

V and J are TRBV7-2 and TRBJ2-1; 8 bases line up with TRBD2. Germline CDR1 and CDR2: SGHTA and FQGNSA. The CDR3 runs 15 residues. The V segment lost 2 bases and the J segment 7 bases; nucleotides outside the gene matches: 7. This CDR3 is CASSLTGTRVNEQFF. CDR3 DNA: TGTGCCAGCAGCTTAACCGGGACTAGAGTGAATGAGCAGTTCTTC.